This T cell receptor beta chain stems from a study of blood T cell repertoires in COVID-19. Study background: Acute and convalescent COVID-19 samples came from the United States, Italy and Spain.

Libraries were prepared by immunoSEQ multiplex PCR; TCRdb keeps only in-frame clonotypes and omits some of them. In the table there are 35,000 to 40,000 clones, around 82% of which are singletons. The CDR3 is made up of 13 amino acids. V was pared by 9 bases and J by 3 bases, with 4 bases of the junction left unmatched. Germline V lookup: CDR1 MGHDK, CDR2 SYGVNS. V gene TRBV25-1 combines with J gene TRBJ2-2, with 7 bases aligning to TRBD1. The clonotype was recovered from a man in his 70s with acute or convalescent COVID-19. Sequencing was performed on peripheral blood. DNA of the CDR3: TGTGCCAGTAGGACAGGACACACCGGGGAGCTGTTTTTT. It encodes CASRTGHTGELFF.